The 26 T cell receptor beta chains below come from one sample, sequenced in a study of identical twins. TCRdb reprocessed the 5' RACE reads via MiXCR and lists one record per CDR3 protein. The sample contains 230,000 or so distinct CDR3 sequences, approximately 8.6% of which appear only once. These data were likewise used in another study, on yellow fever vaccine responses in identical twins.

Sequenced: CD8+ T cells sorted from blood. These receptors were taken from a woman younger than 30 in good health.

The chain is built from TRBV10-3 and TRBJ1-5; 7 bases are shared with TRBD1. Losses at the gene ends were 3 bases for V and 2 bases for J; bases not matched to a gene: 1. From germline, CDR1 is ENHRY and CDR2 SYGVKD. The CDR3 sequence is 14 residues long. The CDR3 coding sequence is TGTGCCATCAGTGACGACAGGGGCAATCAGCCCCAGCATTTT. This gives the protein CAISDDRGNQPQHF.

Many counts were recorded for this clonotype. V is TRBV24-1 and J is TRBJ2-1; TRBD1 might be the D (6 bases). The CDR3 consists of 17 residues. Trimming removed 5 bases from V and 9 bases from J, with 25 bases in between. The germline gives CDR1 KGHDR, CDR2 SFDVKD. As DNA, the CDR3 is TGTGCCACCAGTGGCCTCCCTAGGGGGACGGCCCAGGGTGAGCAGTTCTTC. Protein product: CATSGLPRGTAQGEQFF.

In the case of this clonotype: One base away lies a much larger clone, so this may be a sequencing read error. V is TRBV7-3 and J is TRBJ2-2, with D possibly being TRBD2 (6 bases). The CDR3 length is 14 residues. Germline V gene sequence: CDR1 SGHTA, CDR2 FQGTGA. V was cut by 6 bases and J by 1 base, with 9 bases left in between. The CDR3 is CASSIGGNTGELFF. CDR3 bases: TGTGCCAGCAGTATCGGGGGGAACACCGGGGAGCTGTTTTTT.

This clonotype was recorded many times. The CDR3 here is CSAKEGKLGETQYF. The CDR3 DNA follows: TGCAGTGCTAAAGAGGGAAAATTGGGGGAGACCCAGTACTTC. The J gene is TRBJ2-5, the V gene TRBV20-1; a weak D match, TRBD2 (5 bases). The CDR3 spans 14 residues. V was pared by 4 bases and J by 5 bases, with 17 bases between. Germline assignment: CDR1 DFQATT and CDR2 SNEGSKA (reference sequence).

This clonotype was found a few times. The rearrangement joins TRBV4-3 to TRBJ2-3, with D possibly being TRBD2 (5 bases). The germline V gene has CDR1 LGHNA and CDR2 YSLEER. The CDR3 spans 15 residues. V shed 0 bases and J shed 1 base, with 8 bases lying between them. The CDR3 bases are TGCGCCAGCAGCCAAGATCGAGCGGGCACAGATACGCAGTATTTT. This translates into CASSQDRAGTDTQYF.

This clonotype came up a few times. The CDR3 here is CAAPGGAFYEQFF. CDR3 sequence (DNA): TGTGCAGCACCAGGGGGCGCTTTCTATGAGCAGTTCTTC. The J gene is TRBJ2-1, the V gene TRBV7-9; 8 positions agree with TRBD1. The CDR3 is 13 residues long. Per the germline V gene, CDR1 is SEHNR and CDR2 is FQNEAQ (reference sequence).

This chain uses TRBV12-3 or TRBV12-4 with TRBJ2-1; TRBD2 might be the D (5 bases). V was pared by 4 bases and J by 12 bases, with 7 bases between. The CDR3 is 10 amino acids. The CDR3 bases are TGTGCCAGCAGTTCGGGAAGGCAGTTCTTC. As protein: CASSSGRQFF.

The rearrangement joins TRBV27 to TRBJ2-1; 11 bases match TRBD2. The CDR3 covers 14 residues. Germline CDR1 reads MNHEY; CDR2 reads SMNVEV (reference sequence). V dropped 7 bases and J dropped 5; count of bases not matched to a gene: 4. The CDR3 is CASTLSGGDNEQFF. The CDR3, as DNA: TGTGCCAGCACCCTTAGCGGGGGGGACAATGAGCAGTTCTTC.

There are a few counts of this clonotype. This chain connects TRBV20-1 to TRBJ2-7; 7 bases align to TRBD2. This CDR3 is built from 12 residues. The J segment lost 4 bases and the V segment lost 6 bases, leaving 6 bases of the junction unmatched. The germline V gene has CDR1 DFQATT and CDR2 SNEGSKA (reference sequence). CDR3 sequence: CSAFAGEYEQYF. The DNA for the CDR3 is TGCAGTGCGTTTGCGGGAGAATACGAGCAGTACTTC.

The chain employs TRBV6-2 or TRBV6-3 and TRBJ2-1, with D perhaps matching TRBD1 (6 bases). The germline V gene encodes CDR1 MNHEY and CDR2 SVGEGT. The CDR3 is 15 amino acids. V was pared by 4 bases and J by 0 bases, with 10 bases between. CDR3 in DNA: TGTGCCAGCAGTTCCACAGGGAGCTCCTACAATGAGCAGTTCTTC. Translated: CASSSTGSSYNEQFF.

This clonotype was seen repeatedly, ten times or more. The chain has TRBV5-1 and TRBJ2-5; 11 nucleotides line up with TRBD2. The V and J ends lost 0 bases and 2 bases, in that order; junction bases with no gene match: 6. This CDR3 is built from 17 residues. Germline loops: CDR1 SGHRS, CDR2 YFSETQ. The CDR3 coding sequence is TGCGCCAGCAGCTTGGAACCGGGACTAGCGGAACAAGAGACCCAGTACTTC. Amino acids: CASSLEPGLAEQETQYF. Filled out from reference TRBV5-1 and TRBJ2-5, the complete variable domain reads KAGVTQTPRYLIKTRGQQVTLSCSPISGHRSVSWYQQTPGQGLQFLFEYFSETQRNKGNFPGRFSGRQFSNSRSEMNVSTLELGDSALYLCASSLEPGLAEQETQYFGPGTRLLVL.

This clonotype was recorded at least ten times. The chain carries TRBV12-3 or TRBV12-4 and TRBJ2-1; D unresolved. The CDR3 has 16 residues. V gave up 5 bases and J gave up 0 bases, with 14 bases separating them. The CDR3 protein is CASSPVLTSSYNEQFF. The CDR3 region has the DNA TGTGCCAGCAGTCCTGTCCTCACGAGCTCCTACAATGAGCAGTTCTTC.

This clonotype was counted between two and nine times. The chain has TRBV19 and TRBJ1-2, with 9 bases identical to TRBD1. The CDR3 runs to 15 residues. Germline V gene sequence: CDR1 LNHDA, CDR2 SQIVND (reference sequence). V shed 5 bases, J shed 8 bases, and the junction held 12 bases outside the gene matches. The CDR3 DNA is TGTGCCAGTAGTCTTTTTCCGGGACAGGGTCAAGGCTACACCTTC. It is translated as CASSLFPGQGQGYTF.

This clonotype has more than one count but fewer than ten. The chain combines TRBV20-1 with TRBJ2-7; 7 nucleotides agree with TRBD1. Germline values: CDR1 DFQATT, CDR2 SNEGSKA (reference sequence). V trimming: 5 bases; J trimming: 11 bases; junction bases outside the gene matches: 21. The CDR3 loop spans 15 amino acids. The CDR3 here is CSALTGTVAYEGEYF. CDR3 bases: TGCAGTGCTTTAACCGGGACAGTAGCCTACGAGGGGGAGTACTTC.

This clonotype has only a few counts. V is TRBV2 and J is TRBJ2-3; 10 bases are shared with TRBD2. From germline, CDR1 is SNHLY and CDR2 FYNNEI. V lost 8 bases and J lost 1; bases outside the gene matches: 3. The CDR3 contains 14 residues. CDR3 bases: TGTGCCAGCTTTGGGACTAGCGGCACAGATACGCAGTATTTT. This encodes CASFGTSGTDTQYF.

This clonotype came up a few times. The CDR3 spells CASGLVSGSNTGELFF. The DNA for the CDR3 is TGTGCTAGTGGTTTGGTGTCGGGTTCGAACACCGGGGAGCTGTTTTTT. V and J are TRBV12-5 and TRBJ2-2; D is unclear. Trimming took off 0 bases at V and 0 bases at J, with 8 bases between the two ends. Germline assignment: CDR1 LGHNT and CDR2 FRNRAP. The CDR3 spans 16 residues.

This clonotype was seen a few times. This chain connects TRBV10-3 to TRBJ2-3; D is ambiguous. The CDR3 covers 12 residues. The V end was cut by 8 bases, the J end by 6 bases, with 12 bases between. Germline V CDR1 and CDR2: ENHRY, SYGVKD. The CDR3 sequence is CAIRPDLDTQYF. As DNA, the CDR3 is TGTGCCATCCGACCCGACCTGGATACGCAGTATTTT.

V usage is TRBV7-9 and J usage is TRBJ2-1; 7 bases align to TRBD1. V lost 2 bases and J lost 14; bases outside the gene matches: 3. This CDR3 contains 11 residues. The V gene's germline CDR1 is SEHNR and CDR2 FQNEAQ (reference sequence). CDR3 nucleotide sequence: TGTGCCAGCAGCTTACGAGGGGGCGAGTTCTTC. Residues: CASSLRGGEFF.

This clonotype was counted many times. The chain combines TRBV5-1 with TRBJ2-3, with D perhaps TRBD1 (6 bases). This CDR3 is built from 16 residues. Germline assignment: CDR1 SGHRS and CDR2 YFSETQ. V lost 0 bases, J lost 0 bases, and 11 bases lay in between. The chain's CDR3 is CASSLEGVPSTDTQYF. The CDR3 DNA reads TGCGCCAGCAGCTTGGAGGGGGTACCTAGCACAGATACGCAGTATTTT.

The CDR3, as DNA: TGTGCCAGCTCAGTAAGGGACAGAGAAAACAATGAGCAGTTCTTC. Its protein product is CASSVRDRENNEQFF. The V call is TRBV18, the J call TRBJ2-1; 7 nucleotides match TRBD1. The CDR3 totals 15 residues. Trimming cost V 5 bases and J 5 bases; bases outside gene matches: 9. Germline lookup yields CDR1 KGHSH and CDR2 LQKENI.

The sample holds a few counts of this clonotype. Because it lacks the conserved phenylalanine or tryptophan at the end, this CDR3 is likely a read error. J is TRBJ2-3 and V is TRBV7-3; D uncertain. With 5 bases removed from V and 2 bases from J, the gap between germline ends came to 2 bases. The V gene's germline CDR1 is SGHTA and CDR2 FQGTGA. The CDR3 has 11 amino acids. In nucleotides, the CDR3 is TGTGCCAGCAGCGACACAGATACGCAGTATCTT. Its protein is CASSDTDTQYL.

This clonotype turned up a few times. The CDR3 DNA reads as TGTGCCAGCAGCTCAGGCCAGGTGGTGGTTTACAATGAGCAGTTCTTC. Its translation: CASSSGQVVVYNEQFF. The V and J genes are TRBV3-1 and TRBJ2-1; D remains ambiguous. The length of the CDR3 is 16 residues. The germline V gene encodes CDR1 LGHDT and CDR2 YNNKEL (reference sequence). The ends were cut back, 5 bases at V and 4 bases at J, with 18 bases in the middle.

The chain combines TRBV15 with TRBJ2-3, with 8 positions matching TRBD2. V lost 3 bases to trimming and J lost 4 bases; unmatched junction nucleotides: 9. Looked up from germline, CDR1 is LNHNV and CDR2 is YYDKDF (reference sequence). The CDR3 length is 16 residues. The CDR3 spells CATSSSAGVGADTQYF. As DNA, the CDR3 is TGTGCCACCAGCAGTTCAGCGGGAGTGGGAGCAGATACGCAGTATTTT. The full variable domain, with the rest looked up from reference TRBV15 and TRBJ2-3, is DAMVIQNPRYQVTQFGKPVTLSCSQTLNHNVMYWYQQKSSQAPKLLFHYYDKDFNNEADTPDNFQSRRPNTSFCFLDIRSPGLGDTAMYLCATSSSAGVGADTQYFGPGTRLTVL.

The rearrangement joins TRBV6-5 to TRBJ2-2; D ambiguous. In germline, CDR1 is MNHEY, CDR2 SVGAGI. This CDR3 contains 14 residues. V was trimmed by 3 bases and J by 8 bases, leaving 13 bases between them. This CDR3 is CASSYDGIWGELFF. The CDR3, as DNA: TGTGCCAGCAGTTATGATGGGATTTGGGGGGAGCTGTTTTTT.

The gene calls are TRBV9 and TRBJ1-1; TRBD1 matches 12 bases. The V segment lost 3 bases and the J segment 1 base; nucleotides outside the gene matches: 7. Germline lookup yields CDR1 SGDLS and CDR2 YYNGEE. The CDR3 length is 17 residues. Written as DNA, the CDR3 is TGTGCCAGCAGCGCGAGGGACAGGGGGCTAGGGAACACTGAAGCTTTCTTT. It yields the protein CASSARDRGLGNTEAFF.

This clonotype was counted many times. The chain recombines TRBV5-1 with TRBJ2-7, with 8 bases fitting TRBD1. The trim removed 4 bases at V and 2 bases at J, leaving 8 bases unmatched. Germline loops: CDR1 SGHRS, CDR2 YFSETQ. This CDR3 has 15 amino acids. The CDR3 coding sequence is TGCGCCAGCAGCGCGCCGGGGACAGGAGCCTACGAGCAGTACTTC. Amino acids: CASSAPGTGAYEQYF.